This entry lists 3 T cell receptor beta chains sequenced from one sample in a study of cytomegalovirus exposure and HLA in healthy donors. Use of 60 Vbeta and 13 Jbeta primers characterized the PCR. TCRdb's copy holds only in-frame clones and misses some; the assay was immunoSEQ multiplex PCR. The table lists around 90,000 clones, just under 80% of them singletons. Material for sequencing was PBMCs. The source of these receptors is a man under 40 in good health and CMV-seronegative.

The chain's CDR3 is CASSLGTGMYNEQFF. In DNA form, the CDR3 reads TGTGCCAGCAGCCTCGGGACAGGGATGTACAATGAGCAGTTCTTC. The chain links TRBV7-2 to TRBJ2-1, with 9 bases that match TRBD1. CDR1 SGHTA and CDR2 FQGNSA come from the germline V gene. V lost 5 bases, J lost 4 bases, and 6 bases stayed unmatched. CDR3 length: 15 amino acids.

CDR3 loop: CASSLETGSSYEQYF. The CDR3 DNA is TGCGCCAGCAGCTTGGAGACAGGGAGTTCCTACGAGCAGTACTTC. The J gene is TRBJ2-7, the V gene TRBV5-1; the match to TRBD1 covers 7 bases. Trimming at V came to 0 bases and at J to 1 base, leaving 4 bases not matched to a gene. Germline V CDR1 and CDR2: SGHRS, YFSETQ. The CDR3 runs 15 residues.

This clone appeared once. The chain has TRBV5-1 and TRBJ2-7, with 10 bases lining up with TRBD2. This CDR3 spans 16 amino acids. The junction had 12 bases not matched to a gene; V was cut back by 4 bases and J by 5 bases. Germline loops: CDR1 SGHRS, CDR2 YFSETQ. The CDR3 protein is CASSPGASGSSHEQYF. In DNA, the CDR3 is TGCGCCAGCAGCCCGGGGGCTAGCGGGAGTTCCCACGAGCAGTACTTC.